The 18 T cell receptor beta chains presented below share a single source sample, sequenced in a study of T cell changes during pregnancy in multiple sclerosis. Sequencing was performed with immunoSEQ multiplex PCR; in TCRdb, only in-frame clones are kept and a portion is missing. The data contain just over 20,000 clones, around nine tenths of them seen just once; the ten biggest clones take up roughly 5%. Sequences were derived from CD8+ T cells from peripheral blood mononuclear cells, sampled in the second trimester of pregnancy. These receptors came from a female donor in good health, enrolled as a control in a pregnancy study.

This chain uses TRBV7-6 with TRBJ1-1; a possible D gene is TRBD1 (6 bases). CDR3 length equals 15 residues. Trimming left V 4 bases short and J 0 bases short, with 12 bases between. Germline CDR1 SGHVS, CDR2 FNYEAQ. CDR3 coding DNA: TGTGCCAGCAGCTCCTGGGACAATATGAACACTGAAGCTTTCTTT. Translating it yields CASSSWDNMNTEAFF. The whole variable domain, filled in from reference TRBV7-6 and TRBJ1-1, reads GAGVSQSPRYKVTKRGQDVALRCDPISGHVSLYWYRQALGQGPEFLTYFNYEAQQDKSGLPNDRFSAERPEGSISTLTIQRTEQRDSAMYRCASSSWDNMNTEAFFGQGTRLTVV.

The V and J genes are TRBV18 and TRBJ2-7; 10 positions agree with TRBD2. The CDR3 has 15 residues. Germline values: CDR1 KGHSH, CDR2 LQKENI. The V segment lost 5 bases and the J segment 5 bases; nucleotides outside the gene matches: 9. In nucleotides, the CDR3 is TGTGCCAGCTCAGCAGCAGCGGGAGGGTTCAACGAGCAGTACTTC. Amino acid sequence: CASSAAAGGFNEQYF.

The rearrangement joins TRBV19 to TRBJ2-6; possibly TRBD2 for D (5 bases). V gave up 4 bases and J gave up 0 bases, with 10 bases separating them. Germline V gives CDR1 LNHDA, CDR2 SQIVND (reference sequence). The CDR3 contains 16 residues. Here the CDR3 DNA reads TGTGCCAGTAGTACGGACTTCGCCTCTGGGGCCAACGTCCTGACTTTC. It yields the protein CASSTDFASGANVLTF.

The rearrangement links TRBV6-5 to TRBJ2-1; tentative D call: TRBD1 (6 bases). The V end lost 4 bases, the J end lost 9 bases, and 13 bases lay between the germline ends. The CDR3 length is 13 residues. CDR1 MNHEY and CDR2 SVGAGI come from the germline V gene. The CDR3 DNA reads TGTGCCAGCAGTTCAAGAGGGGGTGGTGAGCAGTTCTTC. It translates to CASSSRGGGEQFF.

The rearrangement joins TRBV13 to TRBJ2-1; 8 bases are shared with TRBD1. The CDR3 spans 14 residues. Germline V gene data show CDR1 as PRHDT and CDR2 as FYEKMQ (reference sequence). Trimming removed 3 bases from V and 8 bases from J; junction bases left unmatched: 6. CDR3 bases: TGTGCCAGCAGCTTCTTACAGGGGGTGGATGAGCAGTTCTTC. Translating gives CASSFLQGVDEQFF.

The CDR3 loop reads CASSSVAGGVIFAGELFF. DNA for the CDR3: TGTGCCAGCAGTTCCGTGGCGGGAGGGGTAATTTTCGCCGGGGAGCTGTTTTTT. The chain uses TRBV27 and TRBJ2-2, with TRBD2 matching 9 bases. Per the germline V gene, CDR1 is MNHEY and CDR2 is SMNVEV (reference sequence). CDR3 length: 18 residues. V was pared by 4 bases and J by 6 bases, with 15 bases of the junction left unmatched.

This chain joins TRBV19 and TRBJ2-1; D not certain. The CDR3 spans 13 residues. Trimming left V 3 bases short and J 3 bases short, with 6 bases between. Germline CDR1 reads LNHDA; CDR2 reads SQIVND (reference sequence). CDR3 DNA sequence: TGTGCCAGTAGTATGGCCCACTACAATGAGCAGTTCTTC. It encodes CASSMAHYNEQFF.

This chain joins TRBV5-6 and TRBJ2-2, with 13 bases fitting TRBD2. This CDR3 is 18 amino acids long. V was pared by 4 bases and J by 4 bases, with 10 bases of the junction left unmatched. Looked up from germline, CDR1 is SGHDT and CDR2 is YYEEEE. The CDR3 reads CASSLWTSGSPITGELFF. CDR3 in DNA: TGTGCCAGCAGCCTGTGGACTAGCGGGAGCCCTATCACCGGGGAGCTGTTTTTT.

Sample share makes this clone medium-sized. This sequence joins TRBV9 and TRBJ2-1; 8 bases align to TRBD2. With 4 bases clipped from V and 5 bases from J, the junction kept 11 bases outside the gene matches. The CDR3 totals 16 residues. Germline V gives CDR1 SGDLS, CDR2 YYNGEE. CDR3 in amino acids: CASSSPGAGGDNEQFF. The CDR3 bases are TGTGCCAGCAGCTCCCCTGGTGCGGGAGGCGACAATGAGCAGTTCTTC.

This chain connects TRBV27 to TRBJ2-7; TRBD2 aligns across 9 bases. V lost 6 bases to trimming and J lost 2 bases; unmatched junction nucleotides: 5. The CDR3 runs to 14 residues. Per the germline V gene, CDR1 is MNHEY and CDR2 is SMNVEV (reference sequence). The CDR3 nucleotides are TGTGCCAGCAGGTCTTTAGCGGGAGCCTACGAGCAGTACTTC. Its translation: CASRSLAGAYEQYF.

The chain joins TRBV9 to TRBJ1-1, with D unresolved. The CDR3 covers 15 residues. With 0 bases removed from V and 10 bases from J, the gap between germline ends came to 19 bases. The germline V gene has CDR1 SGDLS and CDR2 YYNGEE. CDR3 sequence (DNA): TGTGCCAGCAGCGTAGGAACCGGGTCCCCCCTGGGAGCTTTCTTT. Translation gives CASSVGTGSPLGAFF.

This clone was found once. This rearrangement joins TRBV5-6 to TRBJ1-2, with 10 bases aligning to TRBD1. The V gene end was trimmed by 4 bases and the J gene end by 6 bases; junction bases not matched to a gene: 6. CDR1 is SGHDT and CDR2 is YYEEEE in the germline V gene. CDR3 length: 14 residues. CDR3 sequence reads: CASSNPTGGHGYTF. The CDR3 DNA is TGTGCCAGCAGCAACCCGACAGGGGGCCATGGCTACACCTTC.

The chain has TRBV7-9 and TRBJ1-2; D unclear. Germline V lookup: CDR1 SEHNR, CDR2 FQNEAQ (reference sequence). This CDR3 contains 12 residues. Deletions cut 4 bases from V and 4 bases from J, with 7 bases between. The CDR3 DNA reads TGTGCCAGCAGCTACAGAGTCTATGGCTACACCTTC. Its translation: CASSYRVYGYTF.

This chain uses TRBV19 with TRBJ2-7; D unresolved. This CDR3 is built from 16 residues. V shed 3 bases and J shed 3 bases, with 18 bases lying between them. Germline V gene lookup returns CDR1 LNHDA and CDR2 SQIVND (reference sequence). CDR3 amino acids: CASSMRGAPANYEQYF. CDR3 sequence (DNA): TGTGCCAGTAGTATGAGAGGAGCGCCGGCGAACTACGAGCAGTACTTC.

The chain uses TRBV28 and TRBJ1-5; TRBD1 matches at 8 bases. J gave up 1 base and V 6 bases, and 8 bases lay outside the gene matches. This CDR3 has 16 residues. Germline values: CDR1 MDHEN, CDR2 SYDVKM. The CDR3 sequence: CASSPGQGSSNQPQHF. CDR3 nucleotides: TGTGCCAGCAGCCCCGGACAGGGTTCAAGCAATCAGCCCCAGCATTTT.

The CDR3 loop is CASSLGTGLYNEQFF. CDR3 sequence (DNA): TGTGCCAGCAGCCTCGGGACAGGGTTATACAATGAGCAGTTCTTC. V and J are TRBV14 and TRBJ2-1; 9 positions agree with TRBD1. The V gene end was trimmed by 4 bases and the J gene end by 4 bases; junction bases not matched to a gene: 5. Germline CDR1 reads SGHDN; CDR2 reads FVKESK. CDR3 length: 15 amino acids.

The chain combines TRBV11-2 with TRBJ2-1; D gene uncertain. V lost 0 bases to trimming and J lost 8 bases, with 11 bases between them. There are 14 residues in the CDR3. CDR1 and CDR2 from the germline V gene are SGHAT and FQNNGV. The CDR3 here is CASSLDERVYEQFF. CDR3 sequence (DNA): TGTGCCAGCAGCTTAGATGAACGGGTCTATGAGCAGTTCTTC. Full variable domain (missing parts from reference TRBV11-2 and TRBJ2-1): EAGVAQSPRYKIIEKRQSVAFWCNPISGHATLYWYQQILGQGPKLLIQFQNNGVVDDSQLPKDRFSAERLKGVDSTLKIQPAKLEDSAVYLCASSLDERVYEQFFGPGTRLTVL.

This chain joins TRBV28 and TRBJ2-7, with TRBD2 identical over 13 bases. V shed 5 bases, J shed 5 bases, and the junction held 6 bases outside the gene matches. This CDR3 is 15 amino acids long. Germline CDR1 and CDR2: MDHEN and SYDVKM. In nucleotides, the CDR3 is TGTGCCAGCAGTGTGGGGACTAGCGGGACGGACGAGCAGTACTTC. Translating gives CASSVGTSGTDEQYF.